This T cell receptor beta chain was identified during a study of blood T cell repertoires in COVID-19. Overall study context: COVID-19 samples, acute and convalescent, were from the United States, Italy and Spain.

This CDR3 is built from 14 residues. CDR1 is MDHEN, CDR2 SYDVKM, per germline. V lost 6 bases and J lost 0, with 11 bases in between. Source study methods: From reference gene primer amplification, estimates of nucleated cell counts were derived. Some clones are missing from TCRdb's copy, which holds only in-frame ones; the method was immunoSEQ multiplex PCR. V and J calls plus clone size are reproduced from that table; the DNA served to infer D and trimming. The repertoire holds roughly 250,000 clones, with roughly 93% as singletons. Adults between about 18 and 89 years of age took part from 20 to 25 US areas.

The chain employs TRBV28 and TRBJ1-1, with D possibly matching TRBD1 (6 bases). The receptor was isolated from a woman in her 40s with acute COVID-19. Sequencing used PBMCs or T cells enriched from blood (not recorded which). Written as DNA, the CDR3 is TGTGCCAGCAGAGCCGGGACACTGAACACTGAAGCTTTCTTT. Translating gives CASRAGTLNTEAFF.